Detailed here is one TCR beta chain. One end of the junction does not line up with germline, which may come from a read error. Reverse transcription of roughly 470 ng total RNA with a constant-region primer produced TCR beta cDNA. Slightly modified ARM-PCR, run as three nested multiplex PCR rounds, produced the TCR beta libraries. Two initial PCR rounds of roughly 10 cycles each paired TRBV1-TRBV30 forward primers with a C-beta reverse primer. TCRdb passed the multiplex PCR reads through MiXCR, listing each CDR3 protein once. The repertoire holds under 130,000 distinct CDR3 sequences, roughly 80% seen once, with about 20% in the top ten. The CDR3 has 16 amino acids. The germline gives CDR1 LGHNA, CDR2 YSLEER. These data originate in a study of tumor-infiltrating lymphocytes in primary liver carcinoma. Study details: T1-T3 N0M0 was the stage of the tumors, which were 4.2 to 10 cm across.

The study co-extracted DNA and RNA from around 20-30 mg of unsorted bulk tissue. The clonotype originates from a man aged 40-49 years with primary liver carcinoma and hepatitis B virus infection. This chain uses TRBV4-3 with TRBJ1-6, with 11 bases that match TRBD1. Sequenced sample: liver tumor tissue from sampling region 3. Noted subset: tumor region T3, left-lateral pole. The CDR3 here is CASRSWDRGRNSPLHF. CDR3 in DNA: TGCGCCAGCAGGTCCTGGGACAGGGGGAGGAATTCACCACTCCACTTT.